The rows below give T cell receptor beta chains drawn from one sample of a study of human T cells and chemical hapten exposure. TCRdb re-called the RACE reads with MiXCR, one entry per CDR3 protein. The table has tens of thousands of distinct CDR3 sequences, approximately 9.5% seen once; the top ten hold 9.6%. Sequences were derived from whole blood, sampled in connection with sensitization to the hapten diphenylcyclopropenone (DPC). These receptors came from a woman in her 30s with alopecia areata. Some clones in this sample may be carry-over from other donors' samples. CDR3s include the opening cysteine and the closing phenylalanine or tryptophan.

TRBV6-6	CASGSRPTNTGELFF
TRBV10-3	CAISTTSGGSTDTQYF
TRBV4-2	CASSRLPGGVDTQYF
TRBV29-1	CSVEGPLTTEAFF
TRBV12-3/TRBV12-4	CASSCGLEQFF
TRBV19	CASSTGSSYNSPLHF
TRBV12-3/TRBV12-4	CASSLSGGWTGELFF
TRBV28	CASSSAIQAYEQYF
TRBV7-9	CASSLDLDRGRRETQYF
TRBV18	CASSPVKPGISGNTIYF
TRBV28	CASSLGGGTDTQYF
TRBV14	CASSQDLTDTQYF
TRBV7-3	CASSLKNSDQPQHF
TRBV30	CACKQGARNTEAFF
TRBV7-2	CASSPHGTSSYNEQFF
TRBV6-6	CASRGQGNNYGYTF
TRBV24-1	CATSDLWRATDTQYF
TRBV6-1	CASSGGDTVGKLFF
TRBV7-2	CASSLAGGRNNQPQHF
TRBV4-2	CASSQGVWQGRDQPQHF
TRBV12-3/TRBV12-4	CASSPGTGRYEQYF
TRBV6-5	CASSEDRRYGYTF
TRBV4-3	CASSQDALAGASNTGELFF
TRBV6-2/TRBV6-3	CASSYSAASTDTQYF
TRBV2	CASSELGQGLEAFF
TRBV5-1	CASSLRGKDTQYF
TRBV11-2	CASSLVGYNEQFF
TRBV15	CATSPSYVRRNTGELFF
TRBV15	CATSRDLGNYNERFF
TRBV29-1	CSVADRGVTGANVLTF
TRBV20-1	CSASDSLPYNEQFF
TRBV5-1	CASSLGQGAPRETQYF
TRBV11-2	CASTRGTPNEQFF
TRBV7-9	CASSLQGGLNTEAFF
TRBV6-2/TRBV6-3	CASSYGTATGNTIYF
TRBV12-3/TRBV12-4	CASSGGLAGGPKNIQYF
TRBV4-3	CASSQGTGPSGANVLTF
TRBV3-1	CASSQEYGAQPQHF
TRBV11-3	CASSLVAGSGGSNTGELFF
TRBV2	CASSEPGTEAFF
TRBV29-1	CSVATTSGTGELFF
TRBV2	CASSARGRAGELFF
TRBV9	CASSVEVSGGPSFRPQFF
TRBV9	CASSVAGTYNEQFF
TRBV6-2/TRBV6-3	CASRRTGGESHEQYF
TRBV4-1	CASSQGTGSVDTQYF
TRBV28	CASSLGRGAGADTQYF
TRBV7-2	CASSPDAGGLDTQYF
TRBV5-6	CASSSRQDPTDTQYF
TRBV15	CATSRSTGSSGNTIYF